The entry below describes one T cell receptor (beta chain). Original analysis: Researchers report that nucleated cell counts were estimated from reference gene primer amplification. Profiling relied on immunoSEQ multiplex PCR, and the TCRdb table lists in-frame clones only, not all of them. The V and J calls and the clone size are those of that table, but D and trimming were determined from the DNA. The data contain fewer than 250,000 clones, approximately 86% of them singletons. The data belong to a study of blood T cell repertoires in COVID-19. Background on the study: COVID-19 samples, acute and convalescent, were from the United States, Italy and Spain. In each case, the material was cDNA or gDNA derived from T cells, B-cell-depleted T cells, or PBMCs.

Germline V gives CDR1 MNHEY, CDR2 SVGAGI. Trimming cost V 6 bases and J 4 bases; bases outside gene matches: 8. This CDR3 contains 15 residues. Ages ranged from about 18 to 89 years, with residence in 24 US areas. The V call is TRBV6-5, the J call TRBJ1-1; 10 bases line up with TRBD1. This TCR came from a woman in her 30s with acute COVID-19. Sequenced input: PBMCs or T cells enriched from blood (not recorded which). The CDR3, as DNA: TGTGCCAGCAGAGCCGGGACAGGGGCGGTCACTGAAGCTTTCTTT. Translated, it gives CASRAGTGAVTEAFF.